The present entry profiles one T cell receptor beta chain with its context. The antigen remains undetermined. The germline V gene has CDR1 WSHSY and CDR2 SAAADI. The CDR3 is 14 residues long. TCR subtype-specific primers in iRepertoire multiplex PCR prepared libraries for bulk and single-cell sequencing. One entry per CDR3 protein, without DNA, is what TCRdb gives after re-calling the multiplex PCR reads. There are under 3,000 distinct CDR3 sequences in the sample, with about 53% held by the top ten. This sample was taken from a study of T cells in severe cutaneous drug reactions. Study details: A European registry, Taiwan and Thailand supplied patients during about 2010 to 2018. Enrollment required a probable or definite RegiSCAR diagnosis of SJS/TEN or DRESS. Findings and caveats of the study: In carbamazepine-induced Stevens-Johnson syndrome or toxic epidermal necrolysis, TRBV12-4 averaged roughly 33% in blister cells and about 5% in PBMC.

Carbamazepine had induced Stevens-Johnson syndrome or toxic epidermal necrolysis in the sequenced donors. The clonotype was recovered from a human donor with toxic epidermal necrolysis, a severe cutaneous drug reaction. V gene TRBV10-2 combines with J gene TRBJ1-4. The material sequenced was cells from a skin blister. Here the CDR3 reads CASSESSWSEKLFF.